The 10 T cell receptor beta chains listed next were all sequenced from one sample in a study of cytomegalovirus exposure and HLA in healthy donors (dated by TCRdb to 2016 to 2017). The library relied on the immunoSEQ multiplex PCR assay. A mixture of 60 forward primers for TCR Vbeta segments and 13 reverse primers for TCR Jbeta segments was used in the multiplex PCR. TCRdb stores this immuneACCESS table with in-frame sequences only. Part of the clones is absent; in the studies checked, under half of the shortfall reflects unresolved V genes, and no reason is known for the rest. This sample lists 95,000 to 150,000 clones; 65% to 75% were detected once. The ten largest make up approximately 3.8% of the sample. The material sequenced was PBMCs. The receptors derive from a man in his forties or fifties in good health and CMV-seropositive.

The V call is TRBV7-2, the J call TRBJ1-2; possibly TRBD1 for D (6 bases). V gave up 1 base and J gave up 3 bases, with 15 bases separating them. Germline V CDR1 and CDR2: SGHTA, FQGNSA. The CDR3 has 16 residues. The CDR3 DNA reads TGTGCCAGCAGCTTAGACCTAGGGGGAGTTGACTATGGCTACACCTTC. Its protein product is CASSLDLGGVDYGYTF.

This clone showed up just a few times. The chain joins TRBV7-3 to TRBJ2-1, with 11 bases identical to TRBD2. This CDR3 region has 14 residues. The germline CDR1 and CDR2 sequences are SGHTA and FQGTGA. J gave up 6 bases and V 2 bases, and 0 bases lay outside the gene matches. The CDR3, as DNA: TGTGCCAGCAGCTTACTAGCGGGAGGCAATGAGCAGTTCTTC. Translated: CASSLLAGGNEQFF. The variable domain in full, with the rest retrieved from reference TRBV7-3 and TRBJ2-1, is GAGVSQTPSNKVTEKGKYVELRCDPISGHTALYWYRQSLGQGPEFLIYFQGTGAADDSGLPNDRFFAVRPEGSVSTLKIQRTERGDSAVYLCASSLLAGGNEQFFGPGTRLTVL.

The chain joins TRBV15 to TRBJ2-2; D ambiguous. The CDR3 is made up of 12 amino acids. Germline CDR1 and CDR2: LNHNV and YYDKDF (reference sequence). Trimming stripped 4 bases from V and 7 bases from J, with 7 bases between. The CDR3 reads CATSTPIGELFF. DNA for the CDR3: TGTGCCACCAGCACCCCCATCGGGGAGCTGTTTTTT.

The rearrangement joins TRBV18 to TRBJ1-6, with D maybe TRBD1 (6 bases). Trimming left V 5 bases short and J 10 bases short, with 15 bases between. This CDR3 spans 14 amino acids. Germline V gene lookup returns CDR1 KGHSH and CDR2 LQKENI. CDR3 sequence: CASSTSPGESPLHF. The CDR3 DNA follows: TGTGCCAGCTCAACCTCGCCAGGGGAATCACCCCTCCACTTT.

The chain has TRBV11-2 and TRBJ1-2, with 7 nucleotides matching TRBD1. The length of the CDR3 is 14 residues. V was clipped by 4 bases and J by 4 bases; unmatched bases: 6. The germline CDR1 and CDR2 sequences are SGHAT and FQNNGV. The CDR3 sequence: CASSSRQGLYGYTF. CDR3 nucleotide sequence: TGTGCCAGCAGCTCCAGACAGGGCCTCTATGGCTACACCTTC.

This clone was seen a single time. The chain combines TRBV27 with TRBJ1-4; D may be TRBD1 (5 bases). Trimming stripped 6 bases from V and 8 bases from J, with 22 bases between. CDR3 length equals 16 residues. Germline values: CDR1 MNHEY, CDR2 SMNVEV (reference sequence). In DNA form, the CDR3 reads TGTGCCAGCAGCCCAACCGGGAGGGGCGCATGGGAAAAACTGTTTTTT. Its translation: CASSPTGRGAWEKLFF.

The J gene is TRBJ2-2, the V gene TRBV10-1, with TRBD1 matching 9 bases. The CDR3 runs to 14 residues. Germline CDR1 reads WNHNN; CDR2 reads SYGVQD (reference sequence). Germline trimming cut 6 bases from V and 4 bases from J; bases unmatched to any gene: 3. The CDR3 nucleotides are TGCGCCAGCAGCGGGACAGGGATCACCGGGGAGCTGTTTTTT. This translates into CASSGTGITGELFF.

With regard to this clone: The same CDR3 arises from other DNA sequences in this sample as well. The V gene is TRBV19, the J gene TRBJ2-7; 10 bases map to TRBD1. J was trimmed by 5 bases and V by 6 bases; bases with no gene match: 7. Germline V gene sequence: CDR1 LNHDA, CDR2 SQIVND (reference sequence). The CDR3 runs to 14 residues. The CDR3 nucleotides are TGTGCCAGTAGCTCCGGACAGGGGGTCCACGAGCAGTACTTC. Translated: CASSSGQGVHEQYF. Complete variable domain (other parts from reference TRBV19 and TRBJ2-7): DGGITQSPKYLFRKEGQNVTLSCEQNLNHDAMYWYRQDPGQGLRLIYYSQIVNDFQKGDIAEGYSVSREKKESFPLTVTSAQKNPTAFYLCASSSGQGVHEQYFGPGTRLTVT.

CDR3 coding DNA: TGTGCCAGCAGTTCCTGGGCTTGGGGCCGAACCTACGAGCAGTACTTC. The encoded protein is CASSSWAWGRTYEQYF. The J gene is TRBJ2-7, the V gene TRBV27; a weak D match, TRBD1 (5 bases). CDR1 MNHEY and CDR2 SMNVEV come from the germline V gene (reference sequence). V was clipped by 4 bases and J by 2 bases, with 18 bases between them. This CDR3 has 16 amino acids.

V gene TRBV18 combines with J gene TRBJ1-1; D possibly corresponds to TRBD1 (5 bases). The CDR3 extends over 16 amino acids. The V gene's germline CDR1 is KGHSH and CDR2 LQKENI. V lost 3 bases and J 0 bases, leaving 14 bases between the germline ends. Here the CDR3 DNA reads TGTGCCAGCTCACCTCTACCGACAGCCATGAACACTGAAGCTTTCTTT. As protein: CASSPLPTAMNTEAFF.